These T cell receptor beta chains were read from a single sample in a study of T cells in Graves' hyperthyroidism and ophthalmopathy. TCRdb reprocessed the multiplex PCR reads with MiXCR, giving one entry per CDR3 protein. The data show hundreds of thousands of distinct CDR3 sequences, with approximately 15% seen just once and approximately 13% held by the top ten. What was sequenced was blood. The origin of the receptors is a man younger than 30 with Graves' ophthalmopathy. Both conserved end residues are part of each CDR3. The D gene is left open where the match is weak. Size is stated for part of the rows, as once, few or many counts, or as a class when the clone is expanded.

TRBV3-1	many	TRBJ2-7	NA	TGTGCCAGCAGCCAAGAGTGGAAGGAGGTCTACGAGCAGTACTTC	CASSQEWKEVYEQYF
TRBV7-3	many	TRBJ2-1	TRBD2	TGTGCCAGCAGCGCGACTAGCGGGGGCCACAATGAGCAGTTCTTC	CASSATSGGHNEQFF
TRBV18	NA	TRBJ2-1	NA	TGTGCCAGCTCACCGATGGGGGGCGTTGAGCAGTTCTTC	CASSPMGGVEQFF
TRBV30	many	TRBJ1-5	NA	TGTGCCTGGAGTGTCTGGAGGGCTCATCAGCCCCAGCATTTT	CAWSVWRAHQPQHF
TRBV24-1	NA	TRBJ2-3	TRBD2	TGTGCCACCAGTGACCCCAGCGGGGGGCGTCCAGATACGCAGTATTTT	CATSDPSGGRPDTQYF
TRBV5-1	once	TRBJ2-5	TRBD2	TGCGCCAGCAGCATTGGGGGGACTAGCGGGATGATATTAGAGACCCAGTACTTC	CASSIGGTSGMILETQYF
TRBV6-1	many	TRBJ2-1	TRBD2	TGTGCCAGCAGTAACAGCGGGGGGATTAACAATGAGCAGTTCTTC	CASSNSGGINNEQFF
TRBV9	NA	TRBJ2-1	NA	TGTGCCAGCAGCGTAGCTGGTATTGAGCAGTTCTTC	CASSVAGIEQFF
TRBV20-1	many	TRBJ2-7	TRBD1	TGCAGTGCGACAAGACAGGGCCCCTACGAGCAGTACTTC	CSATRQGPYEQYF
TRBV6-1	NA	TRBJ2-5	NA	TGTGCCAGCAGAGAACCAGGACAGCAAGAGACCCAGTACTTC	CASREPGQQETQYF
TRBV6-1	many	TRBJ2-7	NA	TGTGCCAGCGGTCGAAATTACTACGAGCAGTACTTC	CASGRNYYEQYF
TRBV6-1	many	TRBJ2-6	TRBD2	TGTGCCAGCAGTACGCAGCGGGGGCCTGGGGCCAACGTCCTGACTTTC	CASSTQRGPGANVLTF
TRBV7-9	NA	TRBJ2-1	NA	TGTGCCAGCAGCTTAGCGATGGGGGGCCAGTTTGTGGAGCAGTTCTTC	CASSLAMGGQFVEQFF
TRBV25-1	many	TRBJ1-6	NA	TGTGCCAGCAAGAGGGAGATCAATTCACCCCTCCACTTT	CASKREINSPLHF
TRBV9	NA	TRBJ2-3	TRBD2	TGTGCCAGCAGCGTAGGCGGGGGGTACACAGATACGCAGTATTTT	CASSVGGGYTDTQYF
TRBV6-1	few	TRBJ1-2	NA	TGTGCCAGCAGCCACCCCCCAGGGGAAAATGGCTACACCTTC	CASSHPPGENGYTF
TRBV5-6	few	TRBJ2-7	TRBD2	TGTGCCAGCAGCTTCGGGACTAGCGGGGGGGAGCAGTACTTC	CASSFGTSGGEQYF
TRBV20-1	few	TRBJ1-5	NA	TGCAGTGCTGGCACAGGACCCCCGAATCAGCCCCAGCATTTT	CSAGTGPPNQPQHF
TRBV7-7	few	TRBJ2-5	NA	TGTGCTAGCAGCTTAGGGCGGTTCCAAGAGACCCAGTACTTC	CASSLGRFQETQYF
TRBV20-1	NA	TRBJ2-3	TRBD2	TGCGGTGCTACCCCGGGACTAGCTTCCACAGATACGCAGTATTTT	CGATPGLASTDTQYF
TRBV14	NA	TRBJ1-1	NA	TGTGCCAGCAGCCTACAGGTCACTGAAGCTTTCTTT	CASSLQVTEAFF
TRBV12-5	many	TRBJ2-5	TRBD1	TGTGCTAGTGGTTTTAGGGACAGCCCGAACCATGAAACCCAGTACTTC	CASGFRDSPNHETQYF
TRBV15	NA	TRBJ1-5	TRBD1	TGTGCCACCAGGGTCACAGGGGGCCGTCAGCCCCAGCATTTT	CATRVTGGRQPQHF
TRBV12-3/TRBV12-4	NA	TRBJ2-1	NA	TGTGCCAGCAGGGGGGAAACGGACCATTACAGTGAGCAGTTCTTC	CASRGETDHYSEQFF
TRBV27	many	TRBJ2-7	NA	TGTGCCACCGCCTTGGTCCCGGGAGAGCAGTACTTC	CATALVPGEQYF
TRBV2	many	TRBJ2-1	TRBD1	TGTGCCACAGGACAGGGGGCCTTTTTAACCAATGAGCAGTTCTTC	CATGQGAFLTNEQFF
TRBV3-1	many	TRBJ2-1	NA	TGTGCCAGCAGGCAAGAGGGAGGTTACAATGAGCAGTTCTTC	CASRQEGGYNEQFF
TRBV24-1	many	TRBJ2-5	TRBD2	TGTGCCACCAGTGAAGCAGGACTAGCGGGGGAGACCCAGTACTTC	CATSEAGLAGETQYF
TRBV10-1	many	TRBJ2-7	NA	TGCGCCAGCAGTCGGACAGTGGATGGGGAGCAGTACTTC	CASSRTVDGEQYF
TRBV30	NA	TRBJ2-5	NA	TGTGCCTGGAGTGGAGGGACCTACCAAGAGACCCAGTACTTC	CAWSGGTYQETQYF
TRBV5-4	NA	TRBJ2-1	TRBD1	TGTGCCAGCAGCGGGCGGGGGACAGGGGGGTACAATGAGCAGCTCTTC	CASSGRGTGGYNEQLF
TRBV27	many	TRBJ2-7	NA	TGTGCCAGCAGCCTCGCGCGACAGTTTGCCTCCTACGAGCAGTACTTC	CASSLARQFASYEQYF
TRBV18	many	TRBJ1-6	NA	TGTGCCAGCTCACCTGTGGCGGAGAATTCACCCCTCCACTTT	CASSPVAENSPLHF
TRBV3-1	few	TRBJ2-3	TRBD2	TGTGCCAGCAGCCTCCTAGGACTAACGGGGGGTCCGGATACGCAGTATTTT	CASSLLGLTGGPDTQYF
TRBV13	many	TRBJ2-5	NA	TGTGCCAGCAGCCAAAGACTAAAAGAGACCCAGTACTTC	CASSQRLKETQYF
TRBV3-1	many	TRBJ1-6	NA	TGTGCCAGCAGCCAAGACGGACTTTACCAGTCACCCCTCCACTTT	CASSQDGLYQSPLHF
TRBV11-2	many	TRBJ2-3	TRBD2	TGTGCCAGCAGCAAGGGACTAGCGGGGGGCACAGATACGCAGTATTTT	CASSKGLAGGTDTQYF